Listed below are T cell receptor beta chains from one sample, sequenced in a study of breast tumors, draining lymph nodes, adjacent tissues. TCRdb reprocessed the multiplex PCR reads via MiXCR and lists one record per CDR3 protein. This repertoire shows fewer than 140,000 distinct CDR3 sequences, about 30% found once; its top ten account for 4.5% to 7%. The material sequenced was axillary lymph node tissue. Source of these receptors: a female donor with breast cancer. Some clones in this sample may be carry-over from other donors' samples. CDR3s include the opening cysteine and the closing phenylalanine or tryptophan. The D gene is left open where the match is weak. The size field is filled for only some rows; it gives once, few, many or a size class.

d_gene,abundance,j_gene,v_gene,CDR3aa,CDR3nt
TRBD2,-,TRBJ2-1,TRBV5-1,CASSADRAGDQFF,TGCGCCAGCAGCGCGGACCGGGCGGGGGACCAGTTCTTC
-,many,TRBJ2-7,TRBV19,CASSIGRGDPLYEQYF,TGTGCCAGTAGTATTGGCAGGGGGGATCCCCTCTACGAGCAGTACTTC
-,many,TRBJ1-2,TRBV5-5,CASSLDGVNYGYTF,TGTGCCAGCAGCTTGGACGGGGTCAACTATGGCTACACCTTC
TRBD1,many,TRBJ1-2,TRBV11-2,CASSFTGGAYGYTF,TGTGCCAGCAGCTTTACAGGGGGAGCCTATGGCTACACCTTC
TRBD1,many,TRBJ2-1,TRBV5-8,CASSLEGTGVGNEQFF,TGTGCCAGCAGCTTGGAAGGGACAGGGGTGGGCAATGAGCAGTTCTTC
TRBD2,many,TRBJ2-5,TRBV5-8,CASSLGLAAGRETQYF,TGTGCCAGCAGCTTGGGACTAGCGGCGGGACGGGAGACCCAGTACTTC
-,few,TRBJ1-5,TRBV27,CASSPPDILLTQHF,TGTGCCAGCAGTCCTCCGGACATCCTATTGACCCAGCATTTT
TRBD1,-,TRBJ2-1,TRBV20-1,CSARGLGGRYNEQFF,TGCAGTGCTAGAGGGTTAGGGGGCCGGTACAATGAGCAGTTCTTC
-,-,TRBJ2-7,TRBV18,CASSPSSGDAYF,TGTGCCAGCTCACCGTCATCGGGAGATGCGTACTTC
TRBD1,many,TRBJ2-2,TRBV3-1,CASSPLRGRNTGELFF,TGTGCCAGCAGCCCCCTGAGGGGGCGGAACACCGGGGAGCTGTTTTTT
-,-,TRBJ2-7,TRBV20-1,CSAKPGRRRVDYEQYF,TGCAGCGCTAAGCCGGGACGGCGGAGAGTAGACTACGAGCAGTACTTC
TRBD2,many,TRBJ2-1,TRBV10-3,CAISESTSGRAAYNEQFF,TGTGCCATCAGTGAGTCGACTAGCGGGAGGGCTGCATACAATGAGCAGTTCTTC
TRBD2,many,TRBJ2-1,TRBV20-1,CSAATSGGYNEQFF,TGCAGTGCGGCCACTAGCGGGGGCTACAATGAGCAGTTCTTC
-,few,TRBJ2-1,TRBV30,CAWSVLHNEQFF,TGTGCCTGGAGTGTACTCCACAATGAGCAGTTCTTC
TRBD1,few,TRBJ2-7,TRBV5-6,CASSYGQAPYEQYF,TGTGCCAGCAGCTACGGACAGGCACCCTACGAGCAGTACTTC
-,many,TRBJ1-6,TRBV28,CASSFRGVTYNSPLHF,TGTGCCAGCAGTTTTAGGGGGGTAACCTATAATTCACCCCTCCACTTT
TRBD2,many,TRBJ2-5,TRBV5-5,CASSWGGRETQYF,TGTGCCAGCAGCTGGGGGGGGAGAGAGACCCAGTACTTC
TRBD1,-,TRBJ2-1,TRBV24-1,CATSRDRSSYNEQFF,TGTGCCACCAGCCGGGACAGGAGCTCCTACAATGAGCAGTTCTTC
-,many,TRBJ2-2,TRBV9,CASSVDTGELFF,TGTGCCAGCAGCGTAGACACCGGGGAGCTGTTTTTT
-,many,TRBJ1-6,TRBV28,CASSPPGGYNSPLHF,TGTGCCAGCAGTCCCCCGGGGGGGTATAATTCACCCCTCCACTTT
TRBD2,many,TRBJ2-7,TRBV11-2,CASSSILAGGRFYEQYF,TGTGCCAGCAGCTCAATTCTAGCGGGGGGGCGTTTTTACGAGCAGTACTTC
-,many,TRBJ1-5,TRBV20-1,CSARVGRMSNQPQHF,TGCAGTGCTAGGGTTGGTCGTATGAGCAATCAGCCCCAGCATTTT
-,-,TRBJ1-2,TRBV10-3,CAIKRGQGDGFPF,TGTGCCATCAAGCGGGGGCAGGGAGATGGCTTCCCCTTC
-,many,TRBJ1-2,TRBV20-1,CSAIASLRDKGGYTF,TGCAGTGCGATAGCGTCGCTGAGGGATAAAGGTGGCTACACCTTC
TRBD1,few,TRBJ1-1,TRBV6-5,CASRTTGYTEAFF,TGTGCCAGCAGAACGACAGGGTACACTGAAGCTTTCTTT
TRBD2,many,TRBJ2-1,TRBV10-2,CASSGISGSSYNEQFF,TGCGCCAGCAGTGGAATCAGCGGGAGCTCCTACAATGAGCAGTTCTTC
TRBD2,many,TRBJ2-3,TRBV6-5,CASSRGLAVLSTDTQYF,TGTGCCAGCAGCCGGGGACTAGCGGTCCTCAGCACAGATACGCAGTATTTT
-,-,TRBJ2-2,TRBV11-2,CASSLAASASLNTGELFF,TGTGCCAGCAGCTTAGCTGCTAGCGCGAGCCTTAACACCGGGGAGCTGTTTTTT
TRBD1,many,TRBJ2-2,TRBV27,CASSISTGGYGGELFF,TGTGCCAGCAGTATCAGCACAGGGGGCTATGGCGGGGAGCTGTTTTTT
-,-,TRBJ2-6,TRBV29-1,CSVSRGTGANVLTF,TGCAGCGTCTCTAGGGGCACTGGGGCCAACGTCCTGACTTTC
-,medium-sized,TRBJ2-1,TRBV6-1,CASRGLGAGEGDEQFF,TGTGCCAGCAGGGGCCTAGGGGCGGGAGAGGGGGATGAGCAGTTCTTC
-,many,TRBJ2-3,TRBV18,CASSPPSTDTQYF,TGTGCCAGCAGCCCTCCTAGCACAGATACGCAGTATTTT
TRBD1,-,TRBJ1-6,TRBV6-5,CASSRQGLNENSPLHF,TGTGCCAGCAGTCGACAGGGCTTAAATGAGAATTCACCCCTCCACTTT
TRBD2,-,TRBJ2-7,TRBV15,CATSNSPSGKPYEQYF,TGTGCCACCAGCAACTCACCTAGCGGAAAGCCCTATGAGCAGTACTTC
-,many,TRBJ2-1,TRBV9,CASSVASSPGIVGNEQFF,TGTGCCAGCAGCGTAGCGAGTTCCCCGGGGATCGTAGGCAATGAGCAGTTCTTC
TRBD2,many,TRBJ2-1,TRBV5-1,CASSPGTTTYNEQFF,TGCGCCAGCAGCCCAGGGACTACTACATACAATGAGCAGTTCTTC
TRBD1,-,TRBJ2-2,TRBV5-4,CARGDRNTGELFF,TGTGCTAGAGGGGACAGGAACACCGGGGAGCTGTTTTTT
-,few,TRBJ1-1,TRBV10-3,CAISDFPNTEAFF,TGTGCCATCAGTGACTTCCCTAACACTGAAGCTTTCTTT
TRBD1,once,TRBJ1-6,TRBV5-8,CASDLQDRAGSNSPLHF,TGTGCCAGCGACTTGCAAGACAGGGCTGGGAGTAATTCACCCCTCCACTTT
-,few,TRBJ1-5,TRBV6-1,CAIKRPRRLGSNQPQHF,TGTGCCATCAAGCGACCTAGACGTTTAGGTAGCAATCAGCCCCAGCATTTT